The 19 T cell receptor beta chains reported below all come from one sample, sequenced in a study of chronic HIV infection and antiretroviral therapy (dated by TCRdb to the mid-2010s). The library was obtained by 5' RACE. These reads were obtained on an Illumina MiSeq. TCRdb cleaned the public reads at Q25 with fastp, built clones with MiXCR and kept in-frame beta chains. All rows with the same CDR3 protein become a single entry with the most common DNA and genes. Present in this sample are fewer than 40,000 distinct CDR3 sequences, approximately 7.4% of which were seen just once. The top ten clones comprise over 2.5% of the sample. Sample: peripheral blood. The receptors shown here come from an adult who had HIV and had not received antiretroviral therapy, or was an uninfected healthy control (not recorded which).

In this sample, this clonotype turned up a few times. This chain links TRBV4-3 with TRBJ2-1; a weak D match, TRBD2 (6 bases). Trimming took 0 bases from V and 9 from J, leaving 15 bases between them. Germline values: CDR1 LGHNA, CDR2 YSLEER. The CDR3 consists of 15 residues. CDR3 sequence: CASSQDGGSPSEQFF. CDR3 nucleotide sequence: TGCGCCAGCAGCCAAGATGGGGGGTCCCCGAGTGAGCAGTTCTTC.

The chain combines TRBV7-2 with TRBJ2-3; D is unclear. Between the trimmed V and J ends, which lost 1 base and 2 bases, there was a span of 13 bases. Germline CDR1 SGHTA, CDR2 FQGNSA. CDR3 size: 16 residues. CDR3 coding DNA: TGTGCCAGCAGCTTAGGAGACCGGCCTTACACAGATACGCAGTATTTT. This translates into CASSLGDRPYTDTQYF.

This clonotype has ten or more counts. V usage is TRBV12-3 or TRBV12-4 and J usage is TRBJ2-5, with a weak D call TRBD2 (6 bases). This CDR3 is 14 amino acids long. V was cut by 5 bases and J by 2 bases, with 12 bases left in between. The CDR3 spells CASSPGLRQETQYF. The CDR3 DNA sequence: TGTGCCAGCAGTCCCGGACTAAGACAAGAGACCCAGTACTTC.

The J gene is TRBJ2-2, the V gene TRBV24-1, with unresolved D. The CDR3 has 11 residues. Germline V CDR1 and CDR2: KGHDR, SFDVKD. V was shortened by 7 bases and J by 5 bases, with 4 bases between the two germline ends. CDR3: CATRDTGELFF. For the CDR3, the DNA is TGTGCCACCAGGGATACCGGGGAGCTGTTTTTT.

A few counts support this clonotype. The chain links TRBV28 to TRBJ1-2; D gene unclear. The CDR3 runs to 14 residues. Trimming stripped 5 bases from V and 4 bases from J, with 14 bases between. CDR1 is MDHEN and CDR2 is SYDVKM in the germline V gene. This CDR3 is CASSPEGLFYGYTF. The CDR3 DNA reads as TGTGCCAGCAGTCCAGAGGGCCTATTCTATGGCTACACCTTC.

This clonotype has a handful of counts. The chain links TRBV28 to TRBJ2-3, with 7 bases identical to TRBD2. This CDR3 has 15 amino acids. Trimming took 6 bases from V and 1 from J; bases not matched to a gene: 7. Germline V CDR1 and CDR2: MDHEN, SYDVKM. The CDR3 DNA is TGTGCCAGCAGCCCTCGTACTAGCGGCACAGATACGCAGTATTTT. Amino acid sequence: CASSPRTSGTDTQYF.

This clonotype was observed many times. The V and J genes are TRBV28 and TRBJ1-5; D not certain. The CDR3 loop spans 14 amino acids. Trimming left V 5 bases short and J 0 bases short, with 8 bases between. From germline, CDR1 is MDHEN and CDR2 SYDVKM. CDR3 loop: CASSRLYSNQPQHF. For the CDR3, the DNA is TGTGCCAGCAGTCGCCTGTATAGCAATCAGCCCCAGCATTTT.

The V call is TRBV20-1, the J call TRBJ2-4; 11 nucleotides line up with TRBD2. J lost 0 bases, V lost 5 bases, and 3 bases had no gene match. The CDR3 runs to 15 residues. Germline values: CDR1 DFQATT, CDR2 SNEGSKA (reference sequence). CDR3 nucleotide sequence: TGCAGTGCTGTGCTAGCGGGGGGAGCCAAAAACATTCAGTACTTC. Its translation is CSAVLAGGAKNIQYF.

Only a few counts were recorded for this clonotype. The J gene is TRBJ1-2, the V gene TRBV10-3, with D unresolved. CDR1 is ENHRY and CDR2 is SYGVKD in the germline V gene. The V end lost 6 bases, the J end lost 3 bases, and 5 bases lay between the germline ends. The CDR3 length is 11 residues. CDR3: CAIRTYYGYTF. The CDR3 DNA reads TGTGCCATCAGGACTTACTATGGCTACACCTTC.

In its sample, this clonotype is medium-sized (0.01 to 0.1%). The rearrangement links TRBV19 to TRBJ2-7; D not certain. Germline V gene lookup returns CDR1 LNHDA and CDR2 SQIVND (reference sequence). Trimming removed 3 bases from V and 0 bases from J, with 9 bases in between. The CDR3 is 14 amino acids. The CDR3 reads CASSMVGDSYEQYF. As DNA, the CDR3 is TGTGCCAGTAGTATGGTGGGCGACTCCTACGAGCAGTACTTC.

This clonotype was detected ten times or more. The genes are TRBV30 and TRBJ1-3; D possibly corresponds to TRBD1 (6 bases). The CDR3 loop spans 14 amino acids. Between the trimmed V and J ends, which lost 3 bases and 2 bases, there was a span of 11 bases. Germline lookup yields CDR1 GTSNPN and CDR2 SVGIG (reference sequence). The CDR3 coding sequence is TGTGCCTGGAGGGCGGGGGCAGCTGGAAACACCATATATTTT. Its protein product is CAWRAGAAGNTIYF.

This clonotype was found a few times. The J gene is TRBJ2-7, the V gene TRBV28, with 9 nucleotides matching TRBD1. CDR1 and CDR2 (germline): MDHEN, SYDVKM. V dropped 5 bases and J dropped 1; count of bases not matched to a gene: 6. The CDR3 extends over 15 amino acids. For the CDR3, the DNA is TGTGCCAGCAGTCCCGGACAGGGGCTTTCCTACGAGCAGTACTTC. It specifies CASSPGQGLSYEQYF.

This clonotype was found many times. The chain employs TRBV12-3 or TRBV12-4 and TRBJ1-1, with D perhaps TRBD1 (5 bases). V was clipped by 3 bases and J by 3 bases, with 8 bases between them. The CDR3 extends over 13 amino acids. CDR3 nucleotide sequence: TGTGCCAGCAGTTTCCAGGGTGACACTGAAGCTTTCTTT. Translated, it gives CASSFQGDTEAFF.

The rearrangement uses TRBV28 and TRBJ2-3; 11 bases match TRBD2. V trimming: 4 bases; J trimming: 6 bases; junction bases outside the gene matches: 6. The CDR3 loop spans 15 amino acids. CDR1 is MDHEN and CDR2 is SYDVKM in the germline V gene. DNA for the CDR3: TGTGCCAGCAGTTCGTTAGCGGGAGGGCGGGATACGCAGTATTTT. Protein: CASSSLAGGRDTQYF.

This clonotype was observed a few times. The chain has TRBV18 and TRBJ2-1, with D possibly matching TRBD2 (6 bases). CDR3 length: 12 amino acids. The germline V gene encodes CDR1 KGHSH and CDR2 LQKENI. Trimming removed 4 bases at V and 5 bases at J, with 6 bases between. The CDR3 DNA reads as TGTGCCAGCTCACGACTAGACAATGAGCAGTTCTTC. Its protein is CASSRLDNEQFF.

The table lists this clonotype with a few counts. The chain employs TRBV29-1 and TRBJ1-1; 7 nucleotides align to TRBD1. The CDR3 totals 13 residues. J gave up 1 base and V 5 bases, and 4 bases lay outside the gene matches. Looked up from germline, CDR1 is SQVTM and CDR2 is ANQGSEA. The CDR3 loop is CSVSGQQNTEAFF. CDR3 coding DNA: TGCAGCGTTTCGGGACAGCAGAACACTGAAGCTTTCTTT.

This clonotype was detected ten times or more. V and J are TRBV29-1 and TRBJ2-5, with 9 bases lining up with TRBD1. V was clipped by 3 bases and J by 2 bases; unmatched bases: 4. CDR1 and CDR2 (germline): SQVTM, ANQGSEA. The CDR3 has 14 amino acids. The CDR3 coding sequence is TGCAGCGTTGAGGGACAGGGAAAACAAGAGACCCAGTACTTC. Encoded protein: CSVEGQGKQETQYF. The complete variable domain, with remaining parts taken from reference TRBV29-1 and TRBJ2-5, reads SAVISQKPSRDICQRGTSLTIQCQVDSQVTMMFWYRQQPGQSLTLIATANQGSEATYESGFVIDKFPISRPNLTFSTLTVSNMSPEDSSIYLCSVEGQGKQETQYFGPGTRLLVL.

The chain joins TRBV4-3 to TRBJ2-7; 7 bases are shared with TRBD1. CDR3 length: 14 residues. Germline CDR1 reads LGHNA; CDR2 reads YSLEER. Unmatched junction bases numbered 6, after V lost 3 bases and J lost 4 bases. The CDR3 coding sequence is TGCGCCAGCAGCCAGACGGGACAGCGATACGAGCAGTACTTC. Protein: CASSQTGQRYEQYF.

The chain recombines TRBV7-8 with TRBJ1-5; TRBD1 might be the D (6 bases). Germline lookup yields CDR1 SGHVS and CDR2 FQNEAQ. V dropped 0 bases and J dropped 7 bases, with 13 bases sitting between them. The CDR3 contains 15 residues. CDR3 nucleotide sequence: TGTGCCAGCAGCTTAGCGGACAGTTTTCGGCAGCCCCAGCATTTT. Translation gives CASSLADSFRQPQHF.